Below, 3 T cell receptor beta chains from the same sample are listed, as sequenced in a study of T cell clonotyping in hematopoietic cell transplantation. Profiling relied on immunoSEQ multiplex PCR, and the TCRdb table lists in-frame clones only, not all of them. The data contain under 11,000 clones, more than 85% of them singletons. The time point here: recipient sample about 28 days before transplant, after cytoreduction. The sample consisted of peripheral blood mononuclear cells, taken before stem cell transplant. The receptors come from a woman in her thirties or forties with acute myeloid leukemia. Some clones in this sample may be carry-over from other donors' samples.

CDR3 amino acids: CASSKNRLYYEQYF. Here the CDR3 DNA reads TGTGCCAGCAGTAAGAACAGACTTTATTACGAGCAGTACTTC. The chain is built from TRBV27 and TRBJ2-7; D is unclear. V lost 5 bases, J lost 4 bases, and 15 bases lay in between. Germline CDR1 MNHEY, CDR2 SMNVEV (reference sequence). The CDR3 contains 14 residues.

CDR3 in DNA: TGCGCCAGCAGCCGGGGACAGGGGTCCTACGAGCAGTACTTC. It encodes CASSRGQGSYEQYF. This chain uses TRBV4-3 with TRBJ2-7, with 10 bases aligning to TRBD1. The CDR3 spans 14 residues. Germline trimming cut 4 bases from V and 1 base from J; bases unmatched to any gene: 1. Germline CDR1 and CDR2: LGHNA and YSLEER.

V gene TRBV7-8 combines with J gene TRBJ1-5; D might be TRBD1 (5 bases). Trimming stripped 2 bases from V and 7 bases from J, with 12 bases between. Germline values: CDR1 SGHVS, CDR2 FQNEAQ. The CDR3 totals 14 residues. CDR3 residues: CASSLFAGQQPQHF. The CDR3 nucleotides read TGTGCCAGCAGCTTATTTGCAGGGCAGCAGCCCCAGCATTTT.